Listed below are T cell receptor beta chains from one sample, sequenced in a study of T cells in Graves' hyperthyroidism and ophthalmopathy. MiXCR, applied by TCRdb to the multiplex PCR reads, yields one record per CDR3 protein. Among some 600,000 distinct CDR3 sequences listed, around 13% were seen once. Sequencing input: blood. Every receptor here comes from a woman aged 30 to 39 with Graves' hyperthyroidism that later progressed to Graves' ophthalmopathy. The CDR3 runs from the conserved cysteine through the conserved F or W. The D gene is left open where the match is weak.

13,NA,TRBV9,TRBJ2-1,CASSVAMEPEQFF
16,NA,TRBV18,TRBJ2-1,CATSASGPSSYNEQFF
16,TRBD1,TRBV19,TRBJ1-1,CASSILGQDQNTEAFF
13,NA,TRBV5-1,TRBJ2-7,CASRWASDYEQYF
14,NA,TRBV12-3/TRBV12-4,TRBJ2-3,CASSGSGNTDTQYF
12,NA,TRBV6-1,TRBJ1-4,CAGRATNEKLFF
14,TRBD1,TRBV18,TRBJ1-2,CASSPGTDFYGYTF
19,TRBD1,TRBV11-3,TRBJ2-6,CASSSWTGEGTAGANVLTF
15,NA,TRBV12-5,TRBJ2-2,CASGSHTTATGELFF
14,TRBD2,TRBV20-1,TRBJ2-1,CSARTGTNFNEQFF
16,NA,TRBV5-4,TRBJ1-1,CASSLGGRRWNTEAFF
16,TRBD2,TRBV6-2/TRBV6-3,TRBJ2-1,CASRLTLAGTYNEQFF
14,NA,TRBV20-1,TRBJ2-3,CSAWEAGGADTQYF
13,NA,TRBV12-3/TRBV12-4,TRBJ1-1,CASHRVVGTEAFF
16,NA,TRBV7-9,TRBJ2-1,CASSGGGSSSYNEQFF
16,TRBD1,TRBV20-1,TRBJ2-5,CSARAGDRVDQETQYF
17,TRBD1,TRBV28,TRBJ2-6,CASSFLRGQGGANVLTF
15,TRBD1,TRBV6-2/TRBV6-3,TRBJ1-2,CASRETGQTLYGYTF
14,NA,TRBV9,TRBJ1-3,CASSVGLQGNTIYF
13,TRBD2,TRBV20-1,TRBJ2-1,CSAPTSGNNEQFF
13,NA,TRBV18,TRBJ2-7,CASSPWGVDEQYF
12,NA,TRBV6-1,TRBJ2-3,CASAFRSDTQYF
15,NA,TRBV3-1,TRBJ1-2,CASSQRLQGSYGYTF
13,TRBD2,TRBV7-8,TRBJ2-7,CASSFTSGNEQYF
15,TRBD2,TRBV2,TRBJ2-3,CASSELAVFADTQYF
14,NA,TRBV10-3,TRBJ1-4,CAISAGRTNEKLFF